These 24 T cell receptor beta chains originate from one sample sequenced in a study of T cells in Graves' hyperthyroidism and ophthalmopathy. Regions amplified from RNA transcripts were the TCR beta CDR3 regions. HTBI primers were employed in a first-round RT-PCR of the TCR CDR3. TCRdb re-derived calls from the multiplex PCR reads in MiXCR, one entry per CDR3 protein. The sample lists 700,000 to 950,000 distinct CDR3 sequences; about 35% were seen once. What was sequenced was blood. Receptor source: a woman between 40 and 55 years old with Graves' hyperthyroidism.

This clonotype has at least ten counts. The rearrangement links TRBV5-1 to TRBJ2-5; no definite D call. Germline V lookup: CDR1 SGHRS, CDR2 YFSETQ. Trimming pared 7 bases from V and 1 base from J, leaving 14 bases between. There are 14 residues in the CDR3. CDR3 coding DNA: TGCGCCAGCGACACGGGCAGAACCCAAGAGACCCAGTACTTC. It translates to CASDTGRTQETQYF.

The DNA for the CDR3 is TGCAGTGCTACCGGAGGCTGGGGACAAATCTCCTCCGGGGAGCTGTTTTTT. Translating it yields CSATGGWGQISSGELFF. The J gene is TRBJ2-2, the V gene TRBV20-1; a possible D gene is TRBD1 (6 bases). CDR1 is DFQATT, CDR2 SNEGSKA, per germline (reference sequence). CDR3 length: 17 amino acids. Deletions cut 4 bases from V and 6 bases from J, with 24 bases between.

This clonotype was seen ten or more times. The J gene is TRBJ1-1, the V gene TRBV7-9; D gene uncertain. V was shortened by 5 bases and J by 0 bases, with 4 bases between the two germline ends. The CDR3 extends over 12 amino acids. CDR1 is SEHNR, CDR2 FQNEAQ, per germline (reference sequence). CDR3 nucleotide sequence: TGTGCCAGCAGCAATATGAACACTGAAGCTTTCTTT. This gives the protein CASSNMNTEAFF.

The rearrangement links TRBV9 to TRBJ1-4, with no clear D. This CDR3 is 14 amino acids long. CDR1 is SGDLS, CDR2 YYNGEE, per germline. V dropped 2 bases and J dropped 4 bases, with 9 bases sitting between them. The chain's CDR3 is CASSVDRGNEKLFF. CDR3 sequence (DNA): TGTGCCAGCAGCGTCGACCGGGGTAATGAAAAACTGTTTTTT.

The V and J genes are TRBV19 and TRBJ2-7; D unclear. V lost 3 bases, J lost 0 bases, and 6 bases lay in between. Germline values: CDR1 LNHDA, CDR2 SQIVND (reference sequence). There are 13 residues in the CDR3. CDR3 DNA: TGTGCCAGTAGTATGACGGTCTCCTACGAGCAGTACTTC. Protein: CASSMTVSYEQYF. The full variable domain, completed using reference TRBV19 and TRBJ2-7, is DGGITQSPKYLFRKEGQNVTLSCEQNLNHDAMYWYRQDPGQGLRLIYYSQIVNDFQKGDIAEGYSVSREKKESFPLTVTSAQKNPTAFYLCASSMTVSYEQYFGPGTRLTVT.

This clonotype was picked up many times. The gene calls are TRBV11-2 and TRBJ1-4; 8 nucleotides align to TRBD1. The J segment lost 5 bases and the V segment lost 5 bases, leaving 4 bases of the junction unmatched. The germline V gene encodes CDR1 SGHAT and CDR2 FQNNGV. The CDR3 spans 14 residues. CDR3 coding DNA: TGTGCCAGCAGCCTTAACAGGGGGAATGAAAAACTGTTTTTT. Residues: CASSLNRGNEKLFF.

This clonotype was counted a few times. The V and J genes are TRBV5-1 and TRBJ2-1, with 11 bases lining up with TRBD2. The CDR3 is made up of 15 amino acids. The germline CDR1 and CDR2 sequences are SGHRS and YFSETQ. The V segment lost 0 bases and the J segment 8 bases; nucleotides outside the gene matches: 4. The CDR3: CASSLGGTSGDEQFF. The CDR3 DNA reads as TGCGCCAGCAGCTTGGGAGGGACTAGCGGTGATGAGCAGTTCTTC.

Notes on this clonotype: The junction departs from the called germline gene at one end, perhaps through a read error. The chain employs TRBV10-2 and TRBJ2-5; 7 bases agree with TRBD1. The germline CDR1 and CDR2 sequences are WSHSY and SAAADI. The CDR3 totals 17 residues. DNA for the CDR3: TGTGCCAGCAGTCCGAACCCCGGGACAGAGAAACAAGAGACCCAGTACTTC. This encodes CASSPNPGTEKQETQYF.

The chain joins TRBV20-1 to TRBJ2-5; D is perhaps TRBD1 or TRBD2 (5 bases each). There are 13 residues in the CDR3. CDR1 and CDR2 from the germline V gene are DFQATT and SNEGSKA (reference sequence). V shed 4 bases and J shed 5 bases, with 14 bases lying between them. The CDR3 loop is CSAMGHWGETQYF. The DNA of the CDR3 is TGCAGTGCTATGGGGCATTGGGGGGAGACCCAGTACTTC.

The chain employs TRBV7-8 and TRBJ2-7; 7 nucleotides agree with TRBD1. The CDR3 totals 16 residues. The ends lost 4 bases at V and 2 bases at J; junction bases unmatched: 11. Germline CDR1 SGHVS, CDR2 FQNEAQ. CDR3 sequence: CASSWRSLDRAYEQYF. As DNA, the CDR3 is TGTGCCAGCAGCTGGCGGTCTCTCGACAGGGCCTACGAGCAGTACTTC.

This sequence joins TRBV5-5 and TRBJ2-5; the match to TRBD1 covers 7 bases. The CDR3 is made up of 16 amino acids. Germline V lookup: CDR1 SGHKS, CDR2 YYEKEE (reference sequence). Trimming removed 1 base from V and 3 bases from J; junction bases left unmatched: 9. DNA for the CDR3: TGTGCCAGCAGCTTGCTGGCGACAGGGTATGAAGAGACCCAGTACTTC. It yields the protein CASSLLATGYEETQYF.

This clonotype was detected only once. The CDR3 nucleotides are TGTGCCAGCAGTTGGGACATCTCGGGAAGGCAGCCCCAGCATTTT. Translated: CASSWDISGRQPQHF. The V and J genes are TRBV12-3 or TRBV12-4 and TRBJ1-5, with TRBD1 as a possible D gene (6 bases). This CDR3 contains 15 residues. V was clipped by 4 bases and J by 7 bases, with 17 bases between them.

This clonotype was observed a handful of times. The chain couples TRBV7-2 to TRBJ1-1; a weak D match, TRBD1 (6 bases). The CDR3 contains 16 residues. Germline V gene data show CDR1 as SGHTA and CDR2 as FQGNSA. V was clipped by 1 base and J by 2 bases, with 14 bases between them. CDR3 in amino acids: CASSLDPTGVNTEAFF. CDR3 bases: TGTGCCAGCAGCTTAGATCCGACAGGCGTTAACACTGAAGCTTTCTTT.

The V gene is TRBV20-1, the J gene TRBJ1-4, with 11 bases that match TRBD1. Germline V lookup: CDR1 DFQATT, CDR2 SNEGSKA (reference sequence). This CDR3 comprises 14 residues. Trimming at V came to 3 bases and at J to 8 bases, leaving 5 bases not matched to a gene. CDR3 nucleotide sequence: TGCAGTGCTAGGGGGACAGGGGGGTTGGAAAAACTGTTTTTT. Encoded protein: CSARGTGGLEKLFF.

Comments on this clonotype: A much larger clone lies one base from this, so it may be a read error. The V call is TRBV7-9, the J call TRBJ2-2; D unresolved. The CDR3 is made up of 17 amino acids. Deletions cut 0 bases from V and 6 bases from J, with 17 bases between. Germline V gives CDR1 SEHNR, CDR2 FQNEAQ (reference sequence). The CDR3 DNA sequence: TGTGCCAGCAGCTTAGCGGTGAGAGTAGGAAGAGCCGGGGAGCTGTTTTTT. As protein: CASSLAVRVGRAGELFF.

This clonotype was found many times. CDR3 in DNA: TGTGCCAGCAGCTTAAGAGGACAGGGAGCCGGCGAGCAGTACTTC. This sequence encodes CASSLRGQGAGEQYF. This rearrangement joins TRBV7-2 to TRBJ2-7; 8 positions agree with TRBD1. Germline CDR1 reads SGHTA; CDR2 reads FQGNSA. Trimming at V came to 2 bases and at J to 6 bases, leaving 9 bases not matched to a gene. The CDR3 runs 15 residues.

The chain links TRBV10-3 to TRBJ2-7; TRBD1 or TRBD2 may be the D gene (5 bases each). The germline V and J ends were trimmed by 4 bases and 5 bases, with 15 bases remaining between them. The CDR3 has 14 residues. Germline CDR1 reads ENHRY; CDR2 reads SYGVKD. For the CDR3, the DNA is TGTGCCATCAGTGGATTGACAGCCGGGGACGAGCAGTACTTC. It codes for CAISGLTAGDEQYF.

This clonotype was recorded at least ten times. This sequence joins TRBV6-5 and TRBJ1-6; TRBD1 agrees at 8 bases. The junction had 13 bases not matched to a gene; V was cut back by 4 bases and J by 11 bases. Germline V gives CDR1 MNHEY, CDR2 SVGAGI. The CDR3 is 16 amino acids. The CDR3, as DNA: TGTGCCAGCAGTTCTAGCTGGGGGACAGGTCAAACACCCCTCCACTTT. It translates to CASSSSWGTGQTPLHF.

The V gene is TRBV7-9, the J gene TRBJ1-2; D call uncertain. This CDR3 spans 10 amino acids. Trimming removed 8 bases from V and 8 bases from J, with 9 bases in between. CDR1 and CDR2 from the germline V gene are SEHNR and FQNEAQ (reference sequence). CDR3 DNA: TGTGCCAGCTATGATGAAGGCTACACCTTC. It translates to CASYDEGYTF.

This clonotype was recorded once. One base away lies a much larger clone, so this may be a sequencing read error. J is TRBJ2-2 and V is TRBV7-2; unclear D gene. V lost 2 bases and J 3 bases, leaving 10 bases between the germline ends. The germline V gene has CDR1 SGHTA and CDR2 FQGNSA. The CDR3 length is 15 residues. CDR3 amino acids: CASSLTDGHTGELFF. As DNA, the CDR3 is TGTGCCAGCAGCTTAACGGACGGGCACACCGGGGAGCTGTTTTTT.

This clonotype was seen repeatedly, ten times or more. The V and J genes are TRBV24-1 and TRBJ1-2; 7 bases agree with TRBD1. The CDR3 contains 16 residues. Germline V lookup: CDR1 KGHDR, CDR2 SFDVKD. V was clipped by 3 bases and J by 4 bases; unmatched bases: 10. The CDR3 spells CATSDSLMTGIYGYTF. The CDR3, as DNA: TGTGCCACCAGTGATAGTTTGATGACAGGGATCTATGGCTACACCTTC.

Comment on this clonotype: Lacking the conserved final phenylalanine or tryptophan, this CDR3 likely reflects a read error. V and J are TRBV6-5 and TRBJ2-7, with 11 bases lining up with TRBD2. J gave up 2 bases and V 5 bases, and 5 bases lay outside the gene matches. Germline V lookup: CDR1 MNHEY, CDR2 SVGAGI. The CDR3 length is 15 residues. The CDR3 sequence is CASSGLAGGTYEQYL. For the CDR3, the DNA is TGTGCCAGCAGTGGCCTAGCGGGAGGAACCTACGAGCAGTACCTC.

As for this clonotype: The final CDR3 position lacks the conserved phenylalanine or tryptophan, pointing to a likely read error. The gene calls are TRBV20-1 and TRBJ2-5, with TRBD1 identical over 11 bases. Unmatched junction bases numbered 2, after V lost 3 bases and J lost 2 bases. There are 14 residues in the CDR3. Germline CDR1 and CDR2: DFQATT and SNEGSKA (reference sequence). CDR3 in amino acids: CSARGTGGQETQYS. CDR3 DNA sequence: TGCAGTGCTAGGGGGACAGGGGGACAAGAGACCCAGTACTCC.

This chain connects TRBV7-9 to TRBJ1-2; 9 bases are a match to TRBD1. Looked up from germline, CDR1 is SEHNR and CDR2 is FQNEAQ (reference sequence). The CDR3 runs to 15 residues. Losses at the gene ends were 5 bases for V and 8 bases for J; bases not matched to a gene: 12. The CDR3 loop is CASSHRDREASGYTF. DNA for the CDR3: TGTGCCAGCAGCCACCGGGACAGGGAAGCGAGCGGCTACACCTTC.